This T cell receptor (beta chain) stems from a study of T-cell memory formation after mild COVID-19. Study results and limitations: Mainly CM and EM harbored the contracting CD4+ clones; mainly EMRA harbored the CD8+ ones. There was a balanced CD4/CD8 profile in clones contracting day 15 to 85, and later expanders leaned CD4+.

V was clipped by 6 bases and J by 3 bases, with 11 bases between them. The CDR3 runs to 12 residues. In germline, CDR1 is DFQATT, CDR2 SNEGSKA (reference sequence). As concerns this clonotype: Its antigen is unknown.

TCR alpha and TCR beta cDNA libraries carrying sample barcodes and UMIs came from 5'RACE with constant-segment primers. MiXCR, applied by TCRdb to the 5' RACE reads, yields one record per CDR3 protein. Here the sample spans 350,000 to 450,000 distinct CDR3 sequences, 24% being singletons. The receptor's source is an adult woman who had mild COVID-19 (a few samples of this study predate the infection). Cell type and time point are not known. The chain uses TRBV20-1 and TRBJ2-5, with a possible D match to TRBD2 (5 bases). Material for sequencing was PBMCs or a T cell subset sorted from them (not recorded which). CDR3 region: CSAYPGKETQYF. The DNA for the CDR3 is TGCAGTGCGTATCCCGGGAAAGAGACCCAGTACTTC.